This note documents a single T cell receptor beta chain sequence. The target of this receptor is not known. No much larger clone is present one base from it, and per-base qualities are unavailable. V lost 5 bases and J lost 4 bases, and the count of bases not matched to a germline gene is 2. The germline V gene specifies MDHEN as CDR1 and SYDVKM as CDR2. From cysteine to phenylalanine, the CDR3 is 12 amino acids long. Of the read, only the CDR3 DNA is kept; its 36 bases are in frame from base 1. These data originate in a study of beta chain features in type 1 diabetes (dated by TCRdb to 2016 to 2019). As for the study more broadly: No differences in mean age, gender distribution, total cell number or subset yield were found between patients and healthy donors. A total of approximately 100,000,000 sorted cells were examined across all samples, and the number of cells per subset was strongly correlated with RNA yield. In the study, recently diagnosed type 1 diabetes patients and matched healthy donors were compared on the TCRB repertoires of their sorted circulating CD4+ T cell subsets. Whereas all 28 donors provided naive and central memory subsets, regulatory and stem cell-like memory subsets were isolated from just 8 patients and about 8 healthy donors.

Results the study describes overall, beyond this receptor: The naive, central memory and regulatory TCRB repertoires appeared to resemble one another more closely among patients than among healthy donors. Only small numbers of individuals were included in the HLA sub-analyses, which left unresolved whether HLA type had any influence on TCRB rearrangement. PCR might favor shorter templates, but patient and control samples were amplified and corrected together, so any skew would affect both groups equally. Sequencing cDNA rather than genomic DNA could over-represent highly expressing activated cells, although activation and CD3 levels did not differ between groups. Fewer insertions and more nucleotide deletions at VDJ recombination sites were observed in patients with type 1 diabetes, implying thymic rearrangement abnormalities. A moderate but significant shortening of TCRB CDR3 length was observed in type 1 diabetes patients in all four CD4+ subsets.

The entire amount of isolated RNA was reverse transcribed using the High Capacity cDNA Reverse Transcription Kit, so the sequenced TCRB transcripts were expressed ones. Deep immunoSEQ sequencing was performed on naive, central memory and regulatory T cell samples, with an average of roughly 3.6 million total reads per sample. Sorted cells were lysed in RLT buffer, and RNA was extracted using DNase-treated RNeasy Micro or Mini kits according to cell number. Each cell subset was processed separately to prevent cross-contamination, with patient and healthy donor samples processed together. TCRB sequences were amplified from cDNA with the immunoSEQ multiplex PCR, producing 87-bp fragments spanning the CDR3 region. Amplicons were sequenced on the Illumina HiSeq platform. Concerning the study's data processing: PCR bias was corrected computationally using synthetic template baselines, and reads within Hamming distance 2 were collapsed, with unmergeable singletons discarded. Reads were aligned against IMGT to assign V, D and J genes, CDR3 length and insertions or deletions at six rearrangement sites. Within each subset, clonotype counts were normalized to the number of sorted cells before true diversity and Gini coefficients were calculated with the tcR R package. The overlap coefficient, calculated on TCRB nucleotide sequences, was used to quantify repertoire sharing. TCRdb's version of the immuneACCESS table is confined to in-frame rearrangements and falls short of the full clone set. An unresolved V gene accounts for under half of the shortfall where checked; the remainder is of unknown origin. V, J and clone size derive from that table, while D and trimming were established from the DNA sequence. The sample yields 20,000 to 30,000 clones; under 75% were counted once. The leading ten clones occupy roughly 4.5% of the sample.

Each donor gave one peripheral blood draw, approximately 100 mL on average, collected into heparinised tubes. A BD FACSAria II was used to sort naive, central memory, regulatory and stem cell-like memory CD4+ T cells with a panel that included CD45RO, CCR7, CD25, CD127, CD95 and CD27. Every sorted population had a purity above 95%. PBMCs were isolated right away by Lymphoprep density gradient centrifugation and were stained directly, without culture. So that batch effects would be minimized, each experiment stained and sorted samples in pairs, pairing one healthy donor with one patient. This sequence was found in a man between 18 and 29 years old with type 1 diabetes. Source material: Tregs from blood. Reading the label with the study, this specimen's cell subset or site is: regulatory CD4+ T cells. This sequence uses TRBV28 and TRBJ2-7, with 7 bases matching TRBD2. The CDR3 here reads CASSAGGYEQYF. Here is the DNA: TGTGCCAGCAGTGCCGGGGGGTACGAGCAGTACTTC.